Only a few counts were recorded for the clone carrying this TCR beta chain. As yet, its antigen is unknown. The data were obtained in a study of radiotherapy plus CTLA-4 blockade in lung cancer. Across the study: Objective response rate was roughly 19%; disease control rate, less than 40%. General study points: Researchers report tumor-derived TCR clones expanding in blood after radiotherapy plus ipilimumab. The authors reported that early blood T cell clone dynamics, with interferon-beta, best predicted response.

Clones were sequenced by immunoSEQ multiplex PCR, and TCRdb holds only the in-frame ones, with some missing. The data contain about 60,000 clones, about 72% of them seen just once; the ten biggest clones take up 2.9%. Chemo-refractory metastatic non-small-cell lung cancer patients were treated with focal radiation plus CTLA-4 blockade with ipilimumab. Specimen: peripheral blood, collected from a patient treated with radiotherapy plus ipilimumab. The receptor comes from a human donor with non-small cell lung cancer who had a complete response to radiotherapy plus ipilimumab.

This CDR3 is CASRTSGRAYEQYF. CDR3 DNA sequence: TGTGCCAGCAGGACGAGCGGGAGGGCCTACGAGCAGTACTTC. The V and J genes are TRBV7-8 and TRBJ2-7, with 10 bases fitting TRBD2. Losses at the gene ends were 6 bases for V and 2 bases for J; bases not matched to a gene: 4. Germline assignment: CDR1 SGHVS and CDR2 FQNEAQ. CDR3 size: 14 residues.